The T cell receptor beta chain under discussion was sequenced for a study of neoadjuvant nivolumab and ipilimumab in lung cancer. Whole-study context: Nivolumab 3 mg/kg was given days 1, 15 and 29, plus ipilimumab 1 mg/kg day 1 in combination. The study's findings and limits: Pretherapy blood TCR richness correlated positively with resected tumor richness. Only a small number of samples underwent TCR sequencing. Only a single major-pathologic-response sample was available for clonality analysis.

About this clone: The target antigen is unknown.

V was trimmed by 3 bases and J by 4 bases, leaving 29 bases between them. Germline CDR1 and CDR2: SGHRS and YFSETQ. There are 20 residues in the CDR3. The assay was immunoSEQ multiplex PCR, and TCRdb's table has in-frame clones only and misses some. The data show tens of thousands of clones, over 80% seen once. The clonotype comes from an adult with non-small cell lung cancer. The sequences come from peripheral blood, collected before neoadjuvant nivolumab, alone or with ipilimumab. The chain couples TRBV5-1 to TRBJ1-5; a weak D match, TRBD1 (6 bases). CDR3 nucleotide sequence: TGCGCCAGCAGCTCCGTCCTCTGGGACACTAAAGAGCCGCGTAATCAGCCCCAGCATTTT. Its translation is CASSSVLWDTKEPRNQPQHF. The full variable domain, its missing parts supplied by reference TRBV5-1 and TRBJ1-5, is KAGVTQTPRYLIKTRGQQVTLSCSPISGHRSVSWYQQTPGQGLQFLFEYFSETQRNKGNFPGRFSGRQFSNSRSEMNVSTLELGDSALYLCASSSVLWDTKEPRNQPQHFGDGTRLSIL.